The 19 T cell receptor beta chains given below trace back to one sample, sequenced in a study of cytomegalovirus exposure and HLA in healthy donors. PCR was performed using 60 Vbeta and 13 Jbeta primers. Libraries were prepared by immunoSEQ multiplex PCR; TCRdb keeps only in-frame clonotypes and omits some of them. This table holds 150,000 to 200,000 clones, 80% to 90% found once. What was sequenced was PBMCs. These receptors came from a man in his forties or fifties in good health and CMV-seropositive.

The chain links TRBV28 to TRBJ2-7, with TRBD1 identical over 11 bases. The V gene end was trimmed by 4 bases and the J gene end by 5 bases; junction bases not matched to a gene: 7. Germline V gene sequence: CDR1 MDHEN, CDR2 SYDVKM. This CDR3 is built from 15 residues. The CDR3 nucleotides are TGTGCCAGCAGTTCTTCCGGGACAGGGGGGGACGAGCAGTACGTC. This translates into CASSSSGTGGDEQYV.

This chain uses TRBV7-2 with TRBJ2-1; TRBD1 matches 7 bases. Germline CDR1 and CDR2: SGHTA and FQGNSA. With 6 bases clipped from V and 0 bases from J, the junction kept 8 bases outside the gene matches. The CDR3 runs 16 residues. The CDR3 nucleotides are TGTGCCAGCAGACTCTCACAGGGGAGCTCCTACAATGAGCAGTTCTTC. Amino acids: CASRLSQGSSYNEQFF.

This chain links TRBV9 with TRBJ2-5, with TRBD2 matching 9 bases. Gene TRBJ2-7 matches the end of the DNA better, so the J call may be wrong. The CDR3 covers 15 residues. Germline V gene sequence: CDR1 SGDLS, CDR2 YYNGEE. CDR3 in DNA: TGTGCCAGCAGCGTAGCTAGCGGGGTTACCTACGAGCAGTACTTC. It yields the protein CASSVASGVTYEQYF.

The chain links TRBV19 to TRBJ1-2; 7 positions match TRBD1. Germline trimming cut 7 bases from V and 4 bases from J; bases unmatched to any gene: 9. The CDR3 is made up of 14 amino acids. The germline V gene has CDR1 LNHDA and CDR2 SQIVND (reference sequence). The CDR3 nucleotides are TGTGCCAGTAATTATGGACAGGTCCCCTATGGCTACACCTTC. This codes for CASNYGQVPYGYTF.

This clone has just a few counts. The chain carries TRBV15 and TRBJ1-5; D remains unclear. The CDR3 covers 14 residues. V was pared by 1 base and J by 7 bases, with 11 bases between. The germline CDR1 and CDR2 sequences are LNHNV and YYDKDF (reference sequence). The CDR3 nucleotides are TGTGCCACCAGCAGAGTTGGAGGGAAGCAGCCCCAGCATTTT. It codes for CATSRVGGKQPQHF.

The rearrangement uses TRBV15 and TRBJ2-2; 7 positions agree with TRBD1. CDR3 size: 16 residues. From germline, CDR1 is LNHNV and CDR2 YYDKDF (reference sequence). The V gene end was trimmed by 0 bases and the J gene end by 4 bases; junction bases not matched to a gene: 5. CDR3 protein: CATSRDWGQPTGELFF. CDR3 coding DNA: TGTGCCACCAGCAGAGATTGGGGACAGCCCACCGGGGAGCTGTTTTTT.

V and J are TRBV7-9 and TRBJ2-1; 7 bases are shared with TRBD2. CDR3 length equals 16 residues. CDR1 and CDR2 from the germline V gene are SEHNR and FQNEAQ (reference sequence). With 5 bases clipped from V and 3 bases from J, the junction kept 10 bases outside the gene matches. CDR3 DNA: TGTGCCAGCAGCCACCGAGGGGCGGGGGACTACAATGAGCAGTTCTTC. It translates to CASSHRGAGDYNEQFF.

This chain uses TRBV9 with TRBJ2-2, with no clear D. This CDR3 contains 14 residues. Germline CDR1 reads SGDLS; CDR2 reads YYNGEE. With 0 bases removed from V and 3 bases from J, the gap between germline ends came to 6 bases. CDR3 DNA sequence: TGTGCCAGCAGCGTAGAAGCGTACACCGGGGAGCTGTTTTTT. Translated: CASSVEAYTGELFF.

The V and J genes are TRBV2 and TRBJ2-1; TRBD1 matches at 7 bases. Unmatched junction bases numbered 2, after V lost 11 bases and J lost 4 bases. This CDR3 is 11 amino acids long. Germline CDR1 is SNHLY and CDR2 is FYNNEI. CDR3 loop: CAGTVYNEQFF. Here the CDR3 DNA reads TGTGCCGGGACAGTATACAATGAGCAGTTCTTC. Variable domain in full (rest from reference TRBV2 and TRBJ2-1): EPEVTQTPSHQVTQMGQEVILRCVPISNHLYFYWYRQILGQKVEFLVSFYNNEISEKSEIFDDQFSVERPDGSNFTLKIRSTKLEDSAMYFCAGTVYNEQFFGPGTRLTVL.

The chain is built from TRBV5-1 and TRBJ1-1; 9 bases map to TRBD1. This CDR3 has 14 amino acids. The V gene's germline CDR1 is SGHRS and CDR2 YFSETQ. The V gene end was trimmed by 2 bases and the J gene end by 7 bases; junction bases not matched to a gene: 6. CDR3 DNA: TGCGCCAGCAGCTTTGGACAGGGGATGGGTGAAGCTTTCTTT. As protein: CASSFGQGMGEAFF.

Worth noting for this clone: A junction end diverges from the germline sequence, so it may reflect a read error. The CDR3 here is CASSLTANHGYTF. The CDR3 DNA is TGTGCCAGCAGCTTAACAGCTAACCATGGCTACACCTTC. This chain connects TRBV7-9 to TRBJ1-2; D gene unclear. This CDR3 contains 13 residues. Germline assignment: CDR1 SEHNR and CDR2 FQNEAQ (reference sequence).

This clone has just one count. The V gene is TRBV11-3, the J gene TRBJ2-7; a weak D match, TRBD1 (6 bases). Per germline, CDR1 SGHNT and CDR2 YENEEA. V dropped 6 bases and J dropped 2 bases, with 14 bases sitting between them. This CDR3 comprises 14 residues. The CDR3 DNA sequence: TGTGCCAGCAGGCGACAGAACAGGGCCTACGAGCAGTACTTC. It yields the protein CASRRQNRAYEQYF.

The rearrangement links TRBV7-3 to TRBJ2-2; D is unresolved. Trimming cost V 3 bases and J 0 bases, with 5 bases left between them. There are 14 residues in the CDR3. CDR1 and CDR2 (germline): SGHTA, FQGTGA. For the CDR3, the DNA is TGTGCCAGCAGCTTCCTTACGAACACCGGGGAGCTGTTTTTT. Translated, it gives CASSFLTNTGELFF. The complete variable domain, with remaining parts taken from reference TRBV7-3 and TRBJ2-2, reads GAGVSQTPSNKVTEKGKYVELRCDPISGHTALYWYRQSLGQGPEFLIYFQGTGAADDSGLPNDRFFAVRPEGSVSTLKIQRTERGDSAVYLCASSFLTNTGELFFGEGSRLTVL.

The chain recombines TRBV14 with TRBJ1-1; the match to TRBD1 covers 7 bases. V gave up 4 bases and J gave up 1 base; unmatched junction bases: 3. The CDR3 is 14 amino acids. In germline, CDR1 is SGHDN, CDR2 FVKESK. CDR3 DNA sequence: TGTGCCAGCAGCCTAGGGACAGCGAACACTGAAGCTTTCTTT. Translated, it gives CASSLGTANTEAFF.

V usage is TRBV5-1 and J usage is TRBJ1-1; the D gene is possibly TRBD1 (6 bases). The CDR3 covers 15 residues. Per germline, CDR1 SGHRS and CDR2 YFSETQ. V dropped 4 bases and J dropped 0 bases, with 13 bases sitting between them. CDR3 nucleotides: TGCGCCAGCAGCCCACCTGGACAGTTGAACACTGAAGCTTTCTTT. Its translation: CASSPPGQLNTEAFF.

This rearrangement joins TRBV5-5 to TRBJ2-3, with 10 nucleotides matching TRBD2. This CDR3 has 14 residues. Trimming cost V 4 bases and J 7 bases; bases outside gene matches: 6. Germline V CDR1 and CDR2: SGHKS, YYEKEE (reference sequence). Here the CDR3 DNA reads TGTGCCAGCAGCATGGGACTAGCGCGACATACGCAGTATTTT. Translated: CASSMGLARHTQYF.

The chain uses TRBV13 and TRBJ1-1; possible D gene TRBD1, 5 bases. Trimming removed 1 base at V and 5 bases at J, with 11 bases between. Per the germline V gene, CDR1 is PRHDT and CDR2 is FYEKMQ (reference sequence). The CDR3 extends over 14 amino acids. The CDR3 bases are TGTGCCAGCAGCTTAGTCTCGAAGGGGACTGAAGCTTTCTTT. Its protein is CASSLVSKGTEAFF.

The chain carries TRBV5-1 and TRBJ2-1, with D possibly being TRBD2 (5 bases). Germline-derived CDR1 and CDR2 are SGHRS and YFSETQ. The CDR3 runs to 15 residues. Trimming stripped 0 bases from V and 5 bases from J, with 12 bases between. CDR3 DNA sequence: TGCGCCAGCAGCTTGGTTGCAGGACTCGACAATGAGCAGTTCTTC. Protein product: CASSLVAGLDNEQFF.

The chain couples TRBV6-5 to TRBJ1-6, with 7 nucleotides matching TRBD1. Germline V gives CDR1 MNHEY, CDR2 SVGAGI. The CDR3 has 14 residues. With V trimmed by 5 bases and J by 9 bases, 7 bases remained unmatched. The CDR3 DNA sequence: TGTGCCAGCAGTCAAGATTGGACAGGTTCACCCCTCCACTTT. This encodes CASSQDWTGSPLHF.